The 10 T cell receptor beta chains below come from one sample, sequenced in a study of T cells after yellow fever vaccination (dated by TCRdb to the late 2010s). Library preparation employed 5' RACE. Sequenced using an Illumina NovaSeq 6000. TCRdb passed the public sequencing reads through fastp at Q25 and MiXCR, retaining productive beta sequences. Rows are combined by CDR3 protein, so each entry shows the most common genes and DNA. The sample has a few hundred thousand distinct CDR3 sequences on record, approximately 4% of them singletons. The ten largest clones represent roughly a fifth of the sample. This sample's treatment or condition label indicates: live attenuated yellow fever vaccine strain. The sequencing here drew on PBMCs, taken 15 days after the yellow fever booster vaccination. These receptors originate from a man in his late teens or twenties who received the YFV17D yellow fever vaccine.

The chain carries TRBV5-5 and TRBJ2-5; 7 bases match TRBD2. CDR3 length equals 15 residues. Losses at the gene ends were 3 bases for V and 3 bases for J; bases not matched to a gene: 8. Germline assignment: CDR1 SGHKS and CDR2 YYEKEE (reference sequence). The CDR3 sequence: CASSSWGGAKETQYF. The CDR3 region has the DNA TGTGCCAGCAGCTCGTGGGGGGGTGCCAAAGAGACCCAGTACTTC. The full variable domain, in which reference TRBV5-5 and TRBJ2-5 provide the parts outside the CDR3, is DAGVTQSPTHLIKTRGQQVTLRCSPISGHKSVSWYQQVLGQGPQFIFQYYEKEERGRGNFPDRFSARQFPNYSSELNVNALLLGDSALYLCASSSWGGAKETQYFGPGTRLLVL.

The V call is TRBV2, the J call TRBJ1-6; possibly TRBD1 for D (6 bases). V gave up 8 bases and J gave up 13 bases, with 18 bases separating them. From germline, CDR1 is SNHLY and CDR2 FYNNEI. This CDR3 has 13 residues. The CDR3 region has the DNA TGTGCCAGCCGATCAGGGGCCCTAAGGCCCCTCCACTTT. It codes for CASRSGALRPLHF.

This clonotype was counted ten times or more. The chain uses TRBV12-3 or TRBV12-4 and TRBJ1-1, with D uncertain. The CDR3 consists of 13 residues. Trimming took off 6 bases at V and 1 base at J, with 9 bases between the two ends. The CDR3 protein is CASSSPGNTEAFF. In DNA, the CDR3 is TGTGCCAGCAGCAGCCCGGGGAACACTGAAGCTTTCTTT.

This chain connects TRBV25-1 to TRBJ2-2; D gene unclear. The V end lost 3 bases, the J end lost 9 bases, and 11 bases lay between the germline ends. The CDR3 contains 13 residues. Germline CDR1 reads MGHDK; CDR2 reads SYGVNS. CDR3 coding DNA: TGTGCCAGCAGTGACGGGTGGGCCAGGGAGCTGTTTTTT. It specifies CASSDGWARELFF.

J is TRBJ1-1 and V is TRBV25-1, with D perhaps matching TRBD1 (5 bases). Germline assignment: CDR1 MGHDK and CDR2 SYGVNS. V was trimmed by 2 bases and J by 2 bases, leaving 12 bases between them. The CDR3 sequence is 15 residues long. CDR3 sequence reads: CASSERQGRNTEAFF. Written as DNA, the CDR3 is TGTGCCAGCAGTGAACGGCAGGGTCGAAACACTGAAGCTTTCTTT.

The V call is TRBV7-8, the J call TRBJ2-1; 9 nucleotides match TRBD2. Per germline, CDR1 SGHVS and CDR2 FQNEAQ. CDR3 size: 16 residues. J lost 3 bases, V lost 2 bases, and 5 bases had no gene match. The CDR3 loop reads CASSLWAGGLYNEQFF. The CDR3 nucleotides are TGTGCCAGCAGCTTATGGGCGGGGGGGCTCTACAATGAGCAGTTCTTC.

This clonotype was detected a few times. The V call is TRBV25-1, the J call TRBJ2-3; 12 bases align to TRBD2. V lost 4 bases and J lost 5; bases outside the gene matches: 13. CDR1 is MGHDK, CDR2 SYGVNS, per germline. This CDR3 contains 18 residues. For the CDR3, the DNA is TGTGCCAGCAGTGTGCGGGCAGGACTAGCGGGGAGTGGAGATACGCAGTATTTT. It encodes CASSVRAGLAGSGDTQYF.

This clonotype has only a few counts. V gene TRBV5-1 combines with J gene TRBJ1-1; D gene ambiguous. Per germline, CDR1 SGHRS and CDR2 YFSETQ. The CDR3 spans 13 residues. Trimming removed 0 bases from V and 8 bases from J, with 11 bases in between. CDR3 residues: CASSLGSAGEAFF. The CDR3 DNA reads TGCGCCAGCAGCTTGGGGTCCGCGGGGGAAGCTTTCTTT.

This clonotype was detected ten times or more. This sequence joins TRBV6-6 and TRBJ2-3, with D tentatively TRBD1 (6 bases). This CDR3 is built from 12 residues. V lost 8 bases and J 1 base, leaving 7 bases between the germline ends. CDR1 is MNHNY and CDR2 is SVGAGI in the germline V gene (reference sequence). The CDR3 nucleotides read TGTGCCAGCTCAGGGGGCACAGATACGCAGTATTTT. Its translation is CASSGGTDTQYF.

With regard to this clonotype: One end of the junction fails to match germline, which may point to a read error. The rearrangement uses TRBV27 and TRBJ1-1; D is ambiguous. Germline V lookup: CDR1 MNHEY, CDR2 SMNVEV (reference sequence). The CDR3 is 11 amino acids. The CDR3 DNA reads as TGTGCCAGCAGATGTAGAGGGATCCCCTGCTTT. It translates to CASRCRGIPCF.